What follows are 14 T cell receptor beta chains derived from one specimen sequenced in a study of blood T cell repertoires in COVID-19. Profiled with immunoSEQ multiplex PCR; TCRdb holds only in-frame clones, not every one. The table has around 130,000 clones, 90% seen once. Sequencing input: peripheral blood. The receptor set was obtained from a man between 60 and 75 years old with COVID-19, enrolled during active disease.

The V and J genes are TRBV7-8 and TRBJ1-2; 11 nucleotides agree with TRBD1. The CDR3 sequence is 15 residues long. V trimming: 3 bases; J trimming: 5 bases; junction bases outside the gene matches: 5. CDR1 and CDR2 (germline): SGHVS, FQNEAQ. CDR3 DNA: TGTGCCAGCAGCTTCCGGACAGGGGGCGTTTATGGCTACACCTTC. This encodes CASSFRTGGVYGYTF.

V and J are TRBV10-3 and TRBJ2-7, with D maybe TRBD2 (6 bases). Germline V gives CDR1 ENHRY, CDR2 SYGVKD. The CDR3 is 13 residues long. V lost 3 bases and J lost 6, with 12 bases in between. CDR3 in amino acids: CAISELRGSEQYF. The CDR3 bases are TGTGCCATCAGTGAATTACGGGGGAGCGAGCAGTACTTC.

This clone came up once. V and J are TRBV20-1 and TRBJ2-7, with TRBD2 as a possible D gene (5 bases). The CDR3 covers 11 residues. Trimming left V 3 bases short and J 7 bases short, with 10 bases between. Looked up from germline, CDR1 is DFQATT and CDR2 is SNEGSKA (reference sequence). CDR3 amino acids: CSASQTREQYF. In DNA, the CDR3 is TGCAGTGCTAGTCAAACTAGGGAGCAGTACTTC.

V is TRBV18 and J is TRBJ2-1; 10 nucleotides match TRBD2. V shed 10 bases, J shed 3 bases, and the junction held 6 bases outside the gene matches. This CDR3 spans 14 amino acids. CDR1 and CDR2 from the germline V gene are KGHSH and LQKENI. This CDR3 is CATRTSGNYNEQFF. The CDR3 nucleotides read TGTGCCACCCGGACTAGCGGAAACTACAATGAGCAGTTCTTC.

This clone was found a few times. The chain links TRBV11-2 to TRBJ1-6; the D gene is possibly TRBD1 (5 bases). The CDR3 covers 13 residues. V was cut by 3 bases and J by 11 bases, with 11 bases left in between. Germline assignment: CDR1 SGHAT and CDR2 FQNNGV. The CDR3 sequence is CASSFGGGAPLHF. CDR3 sequence (DNA): TGTGCCAGCAGCTTTGGGGGAGGAGCACCCCTCCACTTT.

The chain has TRBV7-8 and TRBJ2-5; 7 nucleotides align to TRBD1. Looked up from germline, CDR1 is SGHVS and CDR2 is FQNEAQ. The CDR3 runs to 15 residues. With V trimmed by 5 bases and J by 2 bases, 8 bases remained unmatched. CDR3 DNA: TGTGCCAGCAGCCAACAGGGACAGCCTCAAGAGACCCAGTACTTC. It codes for CASSQQGQPQETQYF.

This chain uses TRBV11-2 with TRBJ2-3; D is perhaps TRBD2 (6 bases). Trimming removed 0 bases at V and 6 bases at J, with 7 bases between. In germline, CDR1 is SGHAT, CDR2 FQNNGV. The CDR3 covers 13 residues. The CDR3 reads CASSLDREDTQYF. For the CDR3, the DNA is TGTGCCAGCAGCTTAGATCGGGAGGATACGCAGTATTTT. Full variable domain (missing parts from reference TRBV11-2 and TRBJ2-3): EAGVAQSPRYKIIEKRQSVAFWCNPISGHATLYWYQQILGQGPKLLIQFQNNGVVDDSQLPKDRFSAERLKGVDSTLKIQPAKLEDSAVYLCASSLDREDTQYFGPGTRLTVL.

The gene calls are TRBV2 and TRBJ1-4; D may be TRBD1 (5 bases). The CDR3 runs to 16 residues. Germline CDR1 reads SNHLY; CDR2 reads FYNNEI. V shed 4 bases and J shed 2 bases, with 14 bases lying between them. The CDR3, as DNA: TGTGCCAGCAGTGTGAGGGAGGGGTTGACTAATGAAAAACTGTTTTTT. It yields the protein CASSVREGLTNEKLFF. The full variable domain, in which reference TRBV2 and TRBJ1-4 provide the parts outside the CDR3, is EPEVTQTPSHQVTQMGQEVILRCVPISNHLYFYWYRQILGQKVEFLVSFYNNEISEKSEIFDDQFSVERPDGSNFTLKIRSTKLEDSAMYFCASSVREGLTNEKLFFGSGTQLSVL.

The chain has TRBV9 and TRBJ1-5; D may be TRBD1 (5 bases). CDR1 SGDLS and CDR2 YYNGEE come from the germline V gene. Trimming stripped 3 bases from V and 9 bases from J, with 16 bases between. This CDR3 is 14 amino acids long. The CDR3 loop reads CASSAARQGAPQHF. In DNA, the CDR3 is TGTGCCAGCAGCGCCGCCAGGCAGGGTGCGCCCCAGCATTTT.

The CDR3 DNA is TGCGCCAGCAGCCAGGGACAGGTCGCTAGGGTTGGCTACACCTTC. This encodes CASSQGQVARVGYTF. The rearrangement uses TRBV4-1 and TRBJ1-2, with TRBD1 matching over 8 bases. This CDR3 spans 15 amino acids. The germline gives CDR1 MGHRA, CDR2 YSYEKL. The V segment lost 3 bases and the J segment 7 bases; nucleotides outside the gene matches: 10.

This chain links TRBV5-8 with TRBJ1-2; TRBD1 matches 10 bases. The CDR3 length is 15 residues. Germline CDR1 SGHTS, CDR2 YDEGEE. Trimming removed 1 base from V and 3 bases from J; junction bases left unmatched: 3. CDR3 nucleotide sequence: TGTGCCAGCAGCTTGAGGGACAGGGGAGACTATGGCTACACCTTC. This codes for CASSLRDRGDYGYTF.

The chain joins TRBV4-2 to TRBJ2-3; 8 bases fit TRBD1. CDR3 length: 16 amino acids. Germline-derived CDR1 and CDR2 are LGHNA and YNFKEQ. V lost 0 bases to trimming and J lost 1 base; unmatched junction nucleotides: 3. CDR3 region: CASSQDLDRGTDTQYF. The CDR3 DNA sequence: TGTGCCAGCAGCCAAGATCTGGACAGGGGCACAGATACGCAGTATTTT.

The rearrangement links TRBV7-3 to TRBJ2-4; 7 bases line up with TRBD1. The CDR3 totals 17 residues. V shed 2 bases and J 4 bases; nucleotides not matched to a gene: 11. CDR1 SGHTA and CDR2 FQGTGA come from the germline V gene. The CDR3 coding sequence is TGTGCCAGCAGCTTAGCCCCGAGACGACAGGGTAAAAACATTCAGTACTTC. Translated, it gives CASSLAPRRQGKNIQYF.

V and J are TRBV7-3 and TRBJ2-2; 7 bases agree with TRBD1. Germline trimming cut 2 bases from V and 6 bases from J; bases unmatched to any gene: 6. CDR1 and CDR2 (germline): SGHTA, FQGTGA. The CDR3 runs to 15 residues. CDR3 sequence: CASSLLGQGAGELFF. CDR3 sequence (DNA): TGTGCCAGCAGCTTATTGGGCCAGGGGGCCGGGGAGCTGTTTTTT.